The 31 T cell receptor beta chains presented below share a single source sample, sequenced in a study of graft-versus-host responses after intestinal transplantation. Their recognized antigens are unknown. Assay used: immunoSEQ multiplex PCR; TCRdb lists only in-frame clones, some missing. The sample lists more than 90,000 clones, 90% to 95% seen once, with around 0.49% in the top ten. This material consisted of unstimulated CD8+ T cells sorted from spleen or lymph node cells, taken before intestinal transplant. The receptors derive from a human donor who received an intestinal transplant.

This chain connects TRBV4-1 to TRBJ1-3, with 7 positions matching TRBD1. CDR3 size: 13 residues. CDR1 is MGHRA and CDR2 is YSYEKL in the germline V gene. Germline trimming cut 4 bases from V and 4 bases from J; bases unmatched to any gene: 1. CDR3 DNA: TGCGCCAGCAGCCTGGGACAGGGAAACACCATATATTTT. This sequence encodes CASSLGQGNTIYF.

This clone was found a few times. The gene calls are TRBV6-1 and TRBJ2-2; D gene unclear. V dropped 5 bases and J dropped 4 bases, with 8 bases sitting between them. The germline CDR1 and CDR2 sequences are MNHNS and SASEGT. The CDR3 has 13 amino acids. The CDR3 sequence is CASSFTRTGELFF. CDR3 nucleotide sequence: TGTGCCAGCAGTTTCACGCGCACCGGGGAGCTGTTTTTT.

The chain combines TRBV4-2 with TRBJ2-3; D is possibly TRBD2 (6 bases). Germline V gene sequence: CDR1 LGHNA, CDR2 YNFKEQ. The CDR3 runs 16 residues. With 0 bases removed from V and 0 bases from J, the gap between germline ends came to 10 bases. The CDR3 coding sequence is TGTGCCAGCAGCCAAGATCCTGGGAGGAGCACAGATACGCAGTATTTT. Protein sequence: CASSQDPGRSTDTQYF.

The DNA for the CDR3 is TGCGCCAGCAGCTTGGGGGTCGGGATAAGCTCCTACGAGCAGTACTTC. Protein sequence: CASSLGVGISSYEQYF. The V gene is TRBV5-1, the J gene TRBJ2-7; D possibly corresponds to TRBD2 (5 bases). The CDR3 has 16 amino acids. In germline, CDR1 is SGHRS, CDR2 YFSETQ. V gave up 0 bases and J gave up 0 bases, with 13 bases separating them.

J is TRBJ2-7 and V is TRBV9; no clear D gene. V dropped 0 bases and J dropped 0 bases, with 10 bases sitting between them. The CDR3 runs to 15 residues. Germline assignment: CDR1 SGDLS and CDR2 YYNGEE. In DNA form, the CDR3 reads TGTGCCAGCAGCGTAGGTCAGGCCCACTCCTACGAGCAGTACTTC. Translated: CASSVGQAHSYEQYF.

J is TRBJ1-1 and V is TRBV5-4, with D possibly being TRBD1 (5 bases). The germline V gene encodes CDR1 SGHNT and CDR2 YYREEE (reference sequence). The CDR3 loop spans 14 amino acids. The germline V and J ends were trimmed by 4 bases and 6 bases, with 16 bases remaining between them. The CDR3 nucleotides read TGTGCCAGCAGCCCCGACCTGGGGCAGCCTGAAGCTTTCTTT. Translated, it gives CASSPDLGQPEAFF.

This clone was observed a single time. The rearrangement joins TRBV9 to TRBJ2-7; D is perhaps TRBD1 (7 bases). This CDR3 is 16 amino acids long. Per the germline V gene, CDR1 is SGDLS and CDR2 is YYNGEE. V was trimmed by 3 bases and J by 3 bases, leaving 19 bases between them. CDR3 nucleotide sequence: TGTGCCAGCAGCGGCTTCGCAGGGGGGTCGGTCTACGAGCAGTACTTC. Residues: CASSGFAGGSVYEQYF. The variable domain in full, with the rest retrieved from reference TRBV9 and TRBJ2-7, is DSGVTQTPKHLITATGQRVTLRCSPRSGDLSVYWYQQSLDQGLQFLIQYYNGEERAKGNILERFSAQQFPDLHSELNLSSLELGDSALYFCASSGFAGGSVYEQYFGPGTRLTVT.

The chain carries TRBV5-1 and TRBJ1-1; TRBD1 matches at 8 bases. The V and J ends lost 1 base and 1 base, in that order; junction bases with no gene match: 3. In germline, CDR1 is SGHRS, CDR2 YFSETQ. The CDR3 has 15 residues. The CDR3 protein is CASSLWDRPNTEAFF. The CDR3 nucleotides read TGCGCCAGCAGCTTGTGGGACAGGCCGAACACTGAAGCTTTCTTT.

This clone was detected a few times. The chain is built from TRBV2 and TRBJ2-7, with D perhaps matching TRBD2 (5 bases). Germline values: CDR1 SNHLY, CDR2 FYNNEI. The CDR3 contains 15 residues. V gave up 2 bases and J gave up 4 bases, with 15 bases separating them. The CDR3 is CASSENLSARYEQYF. The DNA of the CDR3 is TGTGCCAGCAGTGAAAATCTTAGCGCGAGGTACGAGCAGTACTTC.

This clone was seen once. The gene calls are TRBV11-3 and TRBJ2-5, with D hard to call. The germline CDR1 and CDR2 sequences are SGHNT and YENEEA. V was cut by 0 bases and J by 5 bases, with 16 bases left in between. CDR3 length: 16 amino acids. The CDR3 reads CASSLEFTGTTETQYF. CDR3 nucleotides: TGTGCCAGCAGCTTAGAATTTACGGGTACTACGGAGACCCAGTACTTC.

The rearrangement links TRBV7-9 to TRBJ2-6; the match to TRBD1 covers 8 bases. Germline CDR1 SEHNR, CDR2 FQNEAQ (reference sequence). The CDR3 totals 14 residues. V trimming: 4 bases; J trimming: 4 bases; junction bases outside the gene matches: 0. CDR3 residues: CASSWTGGANVLTF. The DNA of the CDR3 is TGTGCCAGCAGCTGGACAGGGGGGGCCAACGTCCTGACTTTC.

This clone was seen just once. The rearrangement uses TRBV9 and TRBJ2-2, with unresolved D. The CDR3 runs 13 residues. Deletions cut 0 bases from V and 6 bases from J, with 6 bases between. Germline V gene data show CDR1 as SGDLS and CDR2 as YYNGEE. The CDR3 nucleotides read TGTGCCAGCAGCGTAGTTCAGTCCGGGGAGCTGTTTTTT. Amino acids: CASSVVQSGELFF. The whole variable domain, filled in from reference TRBV9 and TRBJ2-2, reads DSGVTQTPKHLITATGQRVTLRCSPRSGDLSVYWYQQSLDQGLQFLIQYYNGEERAKGNILERFSAQQFPDLHSELNLSSLELGDSALYFCASSVVQSGELFFGEGSRLTVL.

This chain joins TRBV27 and TRBJ1-5; D ambiguous. The V end was cut by 1 base, the J end by 2 bases, with 12 bases between. This CDR3 is 16 amino acids long. The germline V gene encodes CDR1 MNHEY and CDR2 SMNVEV (reference sequence). The CDR3 loop reads CASSLLGSEGNQPQHF. The CDR3 coding sequence is TGTGCCAGCAGTTTATTAGGCAGTGAGGGCAATCAGCCCCAGCATTTT.

The V and J genes are TRBV27 and TRBJ1-2; the D is unclear. V lost 5 bases and J 4 bases, leaving 17 bases between the germline ends. This CDR3 has 15 amino acids. Germline lookup yields CDR1 MNHEY and CDR2 SMNVEV (reference sequence). CDR3 DNA sequence: TGTGCCAGCAGTCCTATTGGAGAGCTCGGCTATGGCTACACCTTC. This codes for CASSPIGELGYGYTF.

This clone was picked up one time. The rearrangement links TRBV7-2 to TRBJ2-7; D gene unclear. CDR1 is SGHTA, CDR2 FQGNSA, per germline. The V end lost 1 base, the J end lost 0 bases, and 13 bases lay between the germline ends. The CDR3 consists of 16 residues. CDR3 protein: CASSLVPGVSSYEQYF. CDR3 bases: TGTGCCAGCAGCTTAGTTCCGGGTGTTAGCTCCTACGAGCAGTACTTC.

The J gene is TRBJ2-1, the V gene TRBV14, with no clear D. Germline CDR1 is SGHDN and CDR2 is FVKESK. This CDR3 is 16 amino acids long. Trimming stripped 1 base from V and 0 bases from J, with 10 bases between. The CDR3 DNA follows: TGTGCCAGCAGCCAAGCTAACCCTGGCTCCTACAATGAGCAGTTCTTC. The encoded protein is CASSQANPGSYNEQFF.

The gene calls are TRBV19 and TRBJ2-7; 7 nucleotides line up with TRBD1. Germline V gives CDR1 LNHDA, CDR2 SQIVND (reference sequence). The CDR3 extends over 18 amino acids. V gave up 0 bases and J gave up 3 bases; unmatched junction bases: 14. The CDR3 region is CASSIERTNRDSLYEQYF. The CDR3 coding sequence is TGTGCCAGTAGTATAGAACGTACCAACCGGGACAGTCTCTACGAGCAGTACTTC.

V and J are TRBV6-1 and TRBJ2-5; maybe TRBD2 (5 bases). Germline lookup yields CDR1 MNHNS and CDR2 SASEGT. This CDR3 region has 12 residues. Trimming left V 2 bases short and J 11 bases short, with 12 bases between. The CDR3 DNA reads TGTGCCAGCAGTGAACGACCGGGGTTTCAGTACTTC. This sequence encodes CASSERPGFQYF.

V usage is TRBV19 and J usage is TRBJ2-1; D not resolved. This CDR3 comprises 16 residues. CDR1 LNHDA and CDR2 SQIVND come from the germline V gene (reference sequence). V lost 3 bases and J 5 bases, leaving 17 bases between the germline ends. CDR3 region: CASSIWADLTHNEQFF. The CDR3 DNA reads TGTGCCAGTAGTATTTGGGCCGACCTGACGCACAATGAGCAGTTCTTC.

This clone was seen more than once but under ten times. The genes are TRBV2 and TRBJ1-6, with TRBD1 as a possible D gene (5 bases). Trimming removed 7 bases at V and 11 bases at J, with 9 bases between. This CDR3 is built from 11 residues. Per germline, CDR1 SNHLY and CDR2 FYNNEI. Here the CDR3 reads CASKGKPPLHF. CDR3 DNA sequence: TGTGCCAGCAAGGGGAAGCCACCCCTCCACTTT.

The chain joins TRBV28 to TRBJ1-2; 8 nucleotides line up with TRBD1. Unmatched junction bases numbered 9, after V lost 5 bases and J lost 4 bases. The CDR3 length is 15 residues. Germline values: CDR1 MDHEN, CDR2 SYDVKM. The CDR3 region is CASSPIGQGGYGYTF. The CDR3 nucleotides read TGTGCCAGCAGTCCTATAGGACAGGGAGGCTATGGCTACACCTTC.

The rearrangement joins TRBV20-1 to TRBJ2-7, with 7 bases aligning to TRBD1. Germline CDR1 reads DFQATT; CDR2 reads SNEGSKA (reference sequence). J gave up 3 bases and V 7 bases, and 3 bases lay outside the gene matches. This CDR3 is 11 amino acids long. The CDR3 nucleotides are TGCAGTGGTTACAGGGGCTACGAGCAGTACTTC. Encoded protein: CSGYRGYEQYF.

This clone was seen only once. This rearrangement joins TRBV6-1 to TRBJ2-7, with TRBD1 as a possible D gene (6 bases). Trimming cost V 3 bases and J 2 bases, with 14 bases left between them. Germline V gene lookup returns CDR1 MNHNS and CDR2 SASEGT. The CDR3 contains 15 residues. The CDR3 nucleotides are TGTGCCAGCAGTGAGACAGGTCTGTTCCCCTACGAGCAGTACTTC. It specifies CASSETGLFPYEQYF.

V gene TRBV6-6 combines with J gene TRBJ1-6; 7 bases are shared with TRBD1. The CDR3 consists of 15 residues. Germline V gene data show CDR1 as MNHNY and CDR2 as SVGAGI (reference sequence). The V gene end was trimmed by 6 bases and the J gene end by 10 bases; junction bases not matched to a gene: 12. CDR3 protein: CASRTPGQLRSPLHF. The CDR3 region has the DNA TGTGCCAGCAGAACTCCGGGACAGCTCCGATCACCCCTCCACTTT.

This clone was recorded once. The chain has TRBV6-5 and TRBJ1-5, with D unresolved. Germline-derived CDR1 and CDR2 are MNHEY and SVGAGI. The CDR3 has 13 amino acids. Trimming removed 4 bases at V and 4 bases at J, with 8 bases between. DNA of the CDR3: TGTGCCAGCAGTTTTCGGAGAAATCAGCCCCAGCATTTT. Translated, it gives CASSFRRNQPQHF.

The rearrangement joins TRBV7-9 to TRBJ2-7, with 10 nucleotides matching TRBD2. The trim removed 5 bases at V and 3 bases at J, leaving 7 bases unmatched. The germline V gene encodes CDR1 SEHNR and CDR2 FQNEAQ (reference sequence). The CDR3 totals 15 residues. The CDR3 sequence is CASSHRTSGNYEQYF. The DNA for the CDR3 is TGTGCCAGCAGCCATAGGACTAGCGGAAACTACGAGCAGTACTTC.

The V call is TRBV28, the J call TRBJ1-1; TRBD1 aligns across 9 bases. The junction had 5 bases not matched to a gene; V was cut back by 7 bases and J by 2 bases. CDR3 length equals 14 residues. The V gene's germline CDR1 is MDHEN and CDR2 SYDVKM. Here the CDR3 reads CASKRTGDNTEAFF. The CDR3, as DNA: TGTGCCAGCAAACGGACAGGGGATAACACTGAAGCTTTCTTT. The whole variable domain, filled in from reference TRBV28 and TRBJ1-1, reads DVKVTQSSRYLVKRTGEKVFLECVQDMDHENMFWYRQDPGLGLRLIYFSYDVKMKEKGDIPEGYSVSREKKERFSLILESASTNQTSMYLCASKRTGDNTEAFFGQGTRLTVV.

This clone appeared a single time. This chain uses TRBV11-2 with TRBJ2-2; 8 nucleotides line up with TRBD2. V was clipped by 5 bases and J by 3 bases; unmatched bases: 8. Germline-derived CDR1 and CDR2 are SGHAT and FQNNGV. The CDR3 contains 16 residues. As DNA, the CDR3 is TGTGCCAGCAGCCACTTGAGCGGGGGTGACACCGGGGAGCTGTTTTTT. Protein sequence: CASSHLSGGDTGELFF.

The chain links TRBV5-1 to TRBJ2-7; 12 bases are shared with TRBD2. Unmatched junction bases numbered 9, after V lost 6 bases and J lost 2 bases. The CDR3 sequence is 16 residues long. From germline, CDR1 is SGHRS and CDR2 YFSETQ. The CDR3 nucleotides read TGCGCCAGCATCCCGGGCCCTAGCGGGAGGGCCTACGAGCAGTACTTC. Translated, it gives CASIPGPSGRAYEQYF.

The chain combines TRBV11-2 with TRBJ1-5, with D maybe TRBD1 (6 bases). The CDR3 spans 15 residues. The V end lost 2 bases, the J end lost 3 bases, and 11 bases lay between the germline ends. The V gene's germline CDR1 is SGHAT and CDR2 FQNNGV. The CDR3 here is CASSLWGTHNQPQHF. CDR3 DNA: TGTGCCAGCAGCTTATGGGGGACACACAATCAGCCCCAGCATTTT.

With respect to this clone: Within the sample, other DNA sequences also encode this same CDR3. The chain is built from TRBV27 and TRBJ2-7; D is possibly TRBD2 (6 bases). In germline, CDR1 is MNHEY, CDR2 SMNVEV (reference sequence). V lost 0 bases to trimming and J lost 2 bases, with 11 bases between them. The CDR3 has 15 residues. CDR3 loop: CASSLSGGVAYEQYF. The CDR3 DNA reads TGTGCCAGCAGTTTATCCGGCGGGGTTGCCTACGAGCAGTACTTC.